A selection of T cell receptor beta chains follows, all from one sample in a study of sequential checkpoint blockade in melanoma. Assay: immunoSEQ multiplex PCR; the TCRdb copy retains only in-frame clones and omits some. The sample holds around 18,000 clones, under 75% seen once. Material: CD8+ T cells sorted from blood (inferred from file names), obtained from a patient given nivolumab and ipilimumab in sequence. The origin of the receptors is a human donor with melanoma. CDR3s include the opening cysteine and the closing phenylalanine or tryptophan. Clone size appears in some rows only: once, few, many, or a class for an expanded clone.

clone_size: NA
v_call: TRBV27
j_call: TRBJ1-1
cdr3_aa: CASSLTMNTEAFF

clone_size: NA
v_call: TRBV15
j_call: TRBJ2-7
cdr3_aa: CATSREIRAYEQYF

clone_size: NA
v_call: TRBV30
j_call: TRBJ2-1
cdr3_aa: CAWTVGTNPYNEQFF

clone_size: few
v_call: TRBV19
j_call: TRBJ1-1
cdr3_aa: CASRQGGTEAFF

clone_size: NA
v_call: TRBV27
j_call: TRBJ1-5
cdr3_aa: CASSPLSYRGNQPQHF

clone_size: NA
v_call: TRBV6-4
j_call: TRBJ2-3
cdr3_aa: CASSDSENTQYF

clone_size: NA
v_call: TRBV6-1
j_call: TRBJ1-5
cdr3_aa: CASSEYRWGRNQPQHF

clone_size: NA
v_call: TRBV19
j_call: TRBJ2-1
cdr3_aa: CASSMAGDNEQFF

clone_size: NA
v_call: TRBV5-6
j_call: TRBJ1-2
cdr3_aa: CASSSGRGNYGYTF

clone_size: few
v_call: TRBV2
j_call: TRBJ2-1
cdr3_aa: CASSSQGGWYNEQFF

clone_size: NA
v_call: TRBV5-6
j_call: TRBJ2-5
cdr3_aa: CASSPKTGGGSQYF

clone_size: NA
v_call: TRBV28
j_call: TRBJ1-1
cdr3_aa: CASSSPQGKNTEAFF

clone_size: NA
v_call: TRBV30
j_call: TRBJ2-7
cdr3_aa: CAWATWRVGVLEQYF

clone_size: NA
v_call: TRBV28
j_call: TRBJ2-2
cdr3_aa: CASSFYRDRANTGELFF

clone_size: NA
v_call: TRBV11-3
j_call: TRBJ2-3
cdr3_aa: CASSRLYSGGTDTQYF

clone_size: NA
v_call: TRBV7-2
j_call: TRBJ2-7
cdr3_aa: CASSSQGNEQYF

clone_size: NA
v_call: TRBV16
j_call: TRBJ2-1
cdr3_aa: CASSQLRSNEQFF

clone_size: NA
v_call: TRBV9
j_call: TRBJ2-7
cdr3_aa: CASSVGWGPTYEQYF

clone_size: few
v_call: TRBV6-6
j_call: TRBJ2-7
cdr3_aa: CASSYAGQPLSYEQYF

clone_size: NA
v_call: TRBV12-5
j_call: TRBJ2-3
cdr3_aa: CASGLVAGGADTQYF

clone_size: NA
v_call: TRBV19
j_call: TRBJ1-5
cdr3_aa: CASSITGMDQPQHF

clone_size: NA
v_call: TRBV9
j_call: TRBJ2-5
cdr3_aa: CASSVGAGGAETQYF

clone_size: NA
v_call: TRBV7-9
j_call: TRBJ2-1
cdr3_aa: CASTLEGGGMLNEQFF

clone_size: NA
v_call: TRBV19
j_call: TRBJ1-1
cdr3_aa: CASSTGIEAFF

clone_size: NA
v_call: TRBV6-5
j_call: TRBJ2-7
cdr3_aa: CASSYSGRDYEQYF

clone_size: NA
v_call: TRBV7-9
j_call: TRBJ2-2
cdr3_aa: CASSSLPDKENTGELFF

clone_size: few
v_call: TRBV6-9
j_call: TRBJ2-1
cdr3_aa: CASGFGLAEMNEQFF

clone_size: NA
v_call: TRBV5-5
j_call: TRBJ1-2
cdr3_aa: CASSFRGSNYGYTF

clone_size: NA
v_call: TRBV19
j_call: TRBJ2-1
cdr3_aa: CASRDTTGGNYNEQFF

clone_size: NA
v_call: TRBV6-6
j_call: TRBJ1-1
cdr3_aa: CASSSLDPPGQEAFF

clone_size: NA
v_call: TRBV9
j_call: TRBJ2-7
cdr3_aa: CASSVGTGSEQYF

clone_size: NA
v_call: TRBV7-9
j_call: TRBJ1-1
cdr3_aa: CASSLEYTEAFF

clone_size: once
v_call: TRBV28
j_call: TRBJ1-6
cdr3_aa: CASTRQFSYNSPLHF

clone_size: NA
v_call: TRBV7-8
j_call: TRBJ1-1
cdr3_aa: CASSLASGPGGEAFF

clone_size: NA
v_call: TRBV19
j_call: TRBJ2-1
cdr3_aa: CASSILSEYSYNEQFF

clone_size: NA
v_call: TRBV6-1
j_call: TRBJ1-3
cdr3_aa: CASSEGSSGNTIYF

clone_size: NA
v_call: TRBV27
j_call: TRBJ2-7
cdr3_aa: CASSDGTSVWEQYF

clone_size: few
v_call: TRBV19
j_call: TRBJ1-2
cdr3_aa: CASSIVQGAAIGYGYTF

clone_size: few
v_call: TRBV23-1
j_call: TRBJ1-1
cdr3_aa: CAKTTGVLITEAFF

clone_size: NA
v_call: TRBV5-6
j_call: TRBJ1-1
cdr3_aa: CASSSPDGDHTEAFF

clone_size: few
v_call: TRBV7-6
j_call: TRBJ2-1
cdr3_aa: CASSLETSGRNEQFF

clone_size: few
v_call: TRBV7-9
j_call: TRBJ1-1
cdr3_aa: CASSQDRGAEAFF

clone_size: few
v_call: TRBV7-9
j_call: TRBJ1-2
cdr3_aa: CASNRANYGYTF

clone_size: NA
v_call: TRBV10-3
j_call: TRBJ1-2
cdr3_aa: CAVGTALYGYTF

clone_size: few
v_call: TRBV5-1
j_call: TRBJ2-1
cdr3_aa: CASSPSGGYNEQFF

clone_size: NA
v_call: TRBV5-3
j_call: TRBJ2-5
cdr3_aa: CARSYLTGTVGQTQYF

clone_size: NA
v_call: TRBV5-6
j_call: TRBJ2-7
cdr3_aa: CASSFQASGGYEQYF

clone_size: NA
v_call: TRBV9
j_call: TRBJ2-2
cdr3_aa: CASSFPKGLNTGELFF

clone_size: NA
v_call: TRBV6-5
j_call: TRBJ1-2
cdr3_aa: CASSYSRSSGYGYTF

clone_size: NA
v_call: TRBV28
j_call: TRBJ2-7
cdr3_aa: CASSLMQGTIYEQYF

clone_size: NA
v_call: TRBV2
j_call: TRBJ2-1
cdr3_aa: CASTWLQPPNEQFF

clone_size: NA
v_call: TRBV7-3
j_call: TRBJ1-2
cdr3_aa: CASSLDKLGLRGYTF

clone_size: NA
v_call: TRBV7-3
j_call: TRBJ2-7
cdr3_aa: CASSLGGSTHEQYF

clone_size: once
v_call: TRBV5-5
j_call: TRBJ2-5
cdr3_aa: CASSFRLAKETQYF

clone_size: NA
v_call: TRBV18
j_call: TRBJ1-4
cdr3_aa: CASSRSYTEDRGGEKLFF